The clone carrying this T cell receptor beta chain is medium-sized (0.01 to 0.1%) within its sample. The data are from a study of circulating CD8 cells and anti-PD-1 response in melanoma. The CDR3 is 13 residues long. Germline CDR1 is MNHEY and CDR2 is SMNVEV (reference sequence). The trim removed 3 bases at V and 7 bases at J, leaving 3 bases unmatched. Live CD3+CD8+TCRalphabeta+ cells were sorted into four subsets by PD-1 and/or TIGIT. TCR libraries were prepared from roughly 15 ng of total RNA with the QIAseq Immune Repertoire TCR panel. Each CDR3 protein is one row after TCRdb ran MiXCR on the reads. The sample has some 860 distinct CDR3 sequences, about 7.7% seen once.

V is TRBV27 and J is TRBJ2-1; 7 bases are a match to TRBD1. Sequencing was performed on CD8+ T cells from PBMCs, taken at baseline or after one month of anti-PD-1 therapy (not recorded which). This receptor was obtained from a human donor with melanoma. The CDR3: CASSFSGGNEQFF. The CDR3 coding sequence is TGTGCCAGCAGTTTCTCAGGGGGTAATGAGCAGTTCTTC.